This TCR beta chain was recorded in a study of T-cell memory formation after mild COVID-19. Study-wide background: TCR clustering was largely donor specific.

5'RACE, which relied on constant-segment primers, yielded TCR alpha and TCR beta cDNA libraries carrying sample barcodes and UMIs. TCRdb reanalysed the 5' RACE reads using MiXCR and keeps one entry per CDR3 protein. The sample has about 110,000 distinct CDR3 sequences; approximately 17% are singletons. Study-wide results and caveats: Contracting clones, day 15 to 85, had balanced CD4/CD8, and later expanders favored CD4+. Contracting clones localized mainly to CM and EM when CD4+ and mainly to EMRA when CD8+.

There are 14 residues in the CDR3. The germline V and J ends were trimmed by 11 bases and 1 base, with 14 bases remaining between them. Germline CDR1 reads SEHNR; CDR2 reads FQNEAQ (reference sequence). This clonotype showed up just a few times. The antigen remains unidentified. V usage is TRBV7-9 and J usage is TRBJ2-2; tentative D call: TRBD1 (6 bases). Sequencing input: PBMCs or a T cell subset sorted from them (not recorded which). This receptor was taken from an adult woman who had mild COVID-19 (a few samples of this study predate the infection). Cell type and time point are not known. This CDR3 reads CAGTLDRNTGELFF. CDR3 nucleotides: TGTGCCGGTACTTTGGACAGGAACACCGGGGAGCTGTTTTTT. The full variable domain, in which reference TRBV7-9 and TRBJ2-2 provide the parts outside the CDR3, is DTGVSQNPRHKITKRGQNVTFRCDPISEHNRLYWYRQTLGQGPEFLTYFQNEAQLEKSRLLSDRFSAERPKGSFSTLEIQRTEQGDSAMYLCAGTLDRNTGELFFGEGSRLTVL.